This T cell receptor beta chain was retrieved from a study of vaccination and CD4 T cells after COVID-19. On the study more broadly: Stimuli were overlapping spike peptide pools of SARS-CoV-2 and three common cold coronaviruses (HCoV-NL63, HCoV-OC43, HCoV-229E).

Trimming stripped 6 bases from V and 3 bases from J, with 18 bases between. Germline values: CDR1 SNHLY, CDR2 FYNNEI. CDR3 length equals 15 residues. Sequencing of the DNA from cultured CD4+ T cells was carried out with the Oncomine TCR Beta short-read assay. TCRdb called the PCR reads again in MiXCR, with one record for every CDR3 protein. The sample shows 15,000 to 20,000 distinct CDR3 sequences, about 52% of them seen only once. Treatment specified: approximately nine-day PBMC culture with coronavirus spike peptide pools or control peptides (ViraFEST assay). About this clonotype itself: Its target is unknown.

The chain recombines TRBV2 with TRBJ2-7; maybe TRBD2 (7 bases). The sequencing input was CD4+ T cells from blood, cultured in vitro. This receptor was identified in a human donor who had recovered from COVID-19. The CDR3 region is CASSPRGGLIYEQYF. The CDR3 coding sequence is TGTGCCAGCAGCCCGAGGGGGGGACTGATCTACGAGCAGTACTTC.